This passage covers 5 T cell receptor beta chains from one sample sequenced in a study of cytomegalovirus exposure and HLA in healthy donors. It was with 60 Vbeta and 13 Jbeta primers that the PCR ran. Some clones are missing from TCRdb's copy, which holds only in-frame ones; the method was immunoSEQ multiplex PCR. This sample yields some 76,000 clones, of which around 84% are seen a single time; less than 9.5% belongs to the top ten. Sequenced: PBMCs. The receptors derive from a woman aged 40 to 50 in good health and CMV-seropositive.

The chain joins TRBV19 to TRBJ2-2; TRBD1 aligns across 9 bases. The V segment lost 7 bases and the J segment 7 bases; nucleotides outside the gene matches: 7. The germline gives CDR1 LNHDA, CDR2 SQIVND (reference sequence). The CDR3 totals 14 residues. The CDR3 is CASIRGQGNGELFF. CDR3 in DNA: TGTGCCAGTATCCGGGGACAGGGTAACGGGGAGCTGTTTTTT.

The rearrangement uses TRBV2 and TRBJ1-3; TRBD1 is a possible D gene (5 bases). V was clipped by 1 base and J by 0 bases, with 7 bases between them. CDR3 length: 15 amino acids. In germline, CDR1 is SNHLY, CDR2 FYNNEI. CDR3 region: CASSEEGNSGNTIYF. For the CDR3, the DNA is TGTGCCAGCAGTGAAGAGGGGAACTCTGGAAACACCATATATTTT.

V is TRBV10-3 and J is TRBJ1-4; 12 bases line up with TRBD1. V gave up 3 bases and J gave up 8 bases; unmatched junction bases: 1. The germline V gene has CDR1 ENHRY and CDR2 SYGVKD. CDR3 size: 14 residues. CDR3 sequence reads: CAISDGTGGEKLFF. CDR3 nucleotide sequence: TGTGCCATCAGTGATGGGACAGGGGGCGAAAAACTGTTTTTT.

This clone has more than one count but fewer than ten. The CDR3 nucleotides are TGTGCCAGCAGCCTCCTGGACAGCCTCAATCAGCCCCAGCATTTT. Its translation is CASSLLDSLNQPQHF. This chain connects TRBV7-2 to TRBJ1-5, with D perhaps matching TRBD1 (6 bases). Germline V gene sequence: CDR1 SGHTA, CDR2 FQGNSA. V dropped 5 bases and J dropped 3 bases, with 14 bases sitting between them. This CDR3 is 15 amino acids long. Using reference TRBV7-2 and TRBJ1-5 for the parts outside the CDR3, the full variable domain is GAGVSQSPSNKVTEKGKDVELRCDPISGHTALYWYRQSLGQGLEFLIYFQGNSAPDKSGLPSDRFSAERTGGSVSTLTIQRTQQEDSAVYLCASSLLDSLNQPQHFGDGTRLSIL.

This clone occurred once. This sequence joins TRBV7-6 and TRBJ2-1, with TRBD1 matching 7 bases. Trimming took 6 bases from V and 5 from J; bases not matched to a gene: 4. This CDR3 has 13 residues. CDR1 and CDR2 from the germline V gene are SGHVS and FNYEAQ. CDR3 loop: CASSSGQDNEQFF. The CDR3 DNA reads as TGTGCCAGCAGTTCCGGACAGGACAATGAGCAGTTCTTC.